This entry describes one TCR beta chain. Different DNA sequences within this sample yield the same CDR3. With 4 bases clipped from V and 1 base from J, the junction kept 2 bases outside the gene matches. This CDR3 is built from 15 residues. Germline values: CDR1 SGHTA, CDR2 FQGNSA. This sample was taken from a study of beta chain features in type 1 diabetes. Expressed TCRB transcripts were sequenced, since all the RNA that had been isolated was reverse transcribed. The table came from immunoSEQ multiplex PCR; TCRdb's copy has only in-frame clones and leaves some out. Of approximately 470,000 clones in the sample, around 28% are singletons; the top ten hold 0.05% to 0.065%.

The chain carries TRBV7-2 and TRBJ2-3; 10 positions match TRBD1. Source material: naive CD4+ T cells from blood. The sequence came from a man younger than 35 in good health. CDR3 sequence: CASSSDRGRTDTQYF. CDR3 bases: TGTGCCAGCAGCTCAGACAGGGGGCGCACAGATACGCAGTATTTT.